The rows below give T cell receptor beta chains drawn from one sample of a study of identical twins. Each CDR3 protein is one row after TCRdb ran MiXCR on the 5' RACE reads. Found here are under 250,000 distinct CDR3 sequences, about 7.5% of them singletons; the top ten hold around 5%. The data also belong to a second study, concerning yellow fever vaccine responses in identical twins.

Sequenced sample: CD8+ T cells sorted from blood. The receptors originated from a woman between 18 and 29 years old in good health. CDR3s include the opening cysteine and the closing phenylalanine or tryptophan. D genes are given only for firm matches. Clone size is not always given. Where it is, it says once, few, many or a class for expanded clones.

V,J,size,D,CDR3,DNA
TRBV5-6,TRBJ2-2,few,NA,CASHTGGGPGELFF,TGTGCCAGCCACACCGGTGGAGGCCCCGGGGAGCTGTTTTTT
TRBV2,TRBJ1-4,many,TRBD1,CASSDGQGTNEKLFF,TGTGCCAGCAGCGACGGACAGGGGACTAATGAAAAACTGTTTTTT
TRBV7-6,TRBJ2-1,many,TRBD2,CASSPAGIGNEQFF,TGTGCCAGCAGCCCAGCGGGAATCGGAAATGAGCAGTTCTTC
TRBV12-3/TRBV12-4,TRBJ1-2,many,TRBD1,CASSEPGQGAYGYTF,TGTGCCAGCAGTGAACCGGGACAGGGGGCCTATGGCTACACCTTC
TRBV27,TRBJ2-3,few,NA,CASGLRGAPADTQYF,TGTGCCAGCGGACTAAGGGGAGCTCCCGCAGATACGCAGTATTTT
TRBV13,TRBJ2-5,many,NA,CASSGQETQYF,TGTGCCAGCAGCGGTCAAGAGACCCAGTACTTC
TRBV9,TRBJ2-1,many,NA,CASSDQYNEQFF,TGTGCCAGCAGCGACCAGTACAATGAGCAGTTCTTC
TRBV7-9,TRBJ2-3,NA,NA,CASSLGASAQYF,TGTGCCAGCAGCTTAGGGGCTAGCGCGCAGTATTTT
TRBV3-1,TRBJ2-3,few,TRBD2,CASSQDLGGSFSDTQYF,TGTGCCAGCAGCCAAGATTTAGGCGGGAGTTTCTCAGATACGCAGTATTTT
TRBV25-1,TRBJ1-6,many,TRBD1,CASSTRDRGSPLHF,TGTGCCAGCAGCACCCGGGACAGGGGCTCCCCCCTCCACTTT
TRBV12-3/TRBV12-4,TRBJ2-7,many,TRBD1,CASSFGTGGYEQYF,TGTGCCAGCAGCTTCGGGACAGGGGGCTACGAGCAGTACTTC
TRBV20-1,TRBJ2-3,many,NA,CSARDSEDPGRPSPTSTQYF,TGCAGTGCTAGAGATTCGGAGGATCCGGGCCGACCTTCCCCGACCAGTACGCAGTATTTT
TRBV27,TRBJ2-1,few,NA,CASSPQTYNEQFF,TGTGCCAGCAGTCCCCAGACTTACAATGAGCAGTTCTTC
TRBV20-1,TRBJ1-2,NA,TRBD1,CSARGLGQGAYGYTF,TGCAGTGCTAGAGGCTTAGGACAGGGGGCCTATGGCTACACCTTC
TRBV11-2,TRBJ2-3,many,TRBD2,CASSSIFTSGRASDTQYF,TGTGCCAGCAGCTCTATCTTTACTAGCGGGAGGGCGTCAGATACGCAGTATTTT
TRBV20-1,TRBJ2-1,NA,NA,CSASPGTFNEQFF,TGCAGTGCTAGCCCCGGGACCTTCAATGAGCAGTTCTTC
TRBV28,TRBJ1-1,few,NA,CASIRGNTEAFF,TGTGCCAGCATAAGGGGGAACACTGAAGCTTTCTTT
TRBV5-5,TRBJ1-5,many,NA,CASSLWGNDQPQHF,TGTGCCAGCAGCTTATGGGGGAACGATCAGCCCCAGCATTTT
TRBV5-6,TRBJ2-1,few,NA,CASSSPGTSSYNEQFF,TGTGCCAGCAGCTCCCCCGGGACCAGCTCCTACAATGAGCAGTTCTTC